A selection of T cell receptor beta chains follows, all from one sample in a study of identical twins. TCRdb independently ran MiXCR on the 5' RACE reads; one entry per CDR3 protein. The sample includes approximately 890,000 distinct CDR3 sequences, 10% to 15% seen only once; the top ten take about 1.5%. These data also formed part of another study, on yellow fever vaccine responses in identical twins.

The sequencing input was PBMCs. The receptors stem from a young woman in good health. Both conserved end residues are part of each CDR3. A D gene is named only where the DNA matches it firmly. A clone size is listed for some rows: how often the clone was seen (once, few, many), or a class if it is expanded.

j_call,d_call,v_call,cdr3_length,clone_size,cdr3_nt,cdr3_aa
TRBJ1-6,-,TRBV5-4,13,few,TGTGCCACCCAGAGCTCCTATAATTCACCCCTCCACTTT,CATQSSYNSPLHF
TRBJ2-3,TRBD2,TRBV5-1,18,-,TGCGCCAGCAGCTTGTTCGGTTGGTTTCGGGGGGGGCAAGATACGCAGTATTTT,CASSLFGWFRGGQDTQYF
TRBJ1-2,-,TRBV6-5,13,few,TGTGCCAGCAGTTACCTGGACGCGAGAGGCTACACCTTC,CASSYLDARGYTF
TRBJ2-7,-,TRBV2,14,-,TGTGCCAGCCTCCTTACACAGGGCTCCTACGAGCAGTACTTC,CASLLTQGSYEQYF
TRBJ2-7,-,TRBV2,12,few,TGTGCCAGCAGGGCAACAGGCTTCGAGCAGTACTTC,CASRATGFEQYF
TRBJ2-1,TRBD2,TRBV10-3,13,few,TGTGCCTCGGGACTAGCGGAAAGGAATGAGCAGTTCTTC,CASGLAERNEQFF
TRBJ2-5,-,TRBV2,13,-,TGTGCCAGCATCAATGGGGGGGCGGAGACCCAGTACTTC,CASINGGAETQYF
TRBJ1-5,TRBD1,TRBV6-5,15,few,TGTGCCAGCAGTTCGACAGGGATAGGCAATCAGCCCCAGCATTTT,CASSSTGIGNQPQHF
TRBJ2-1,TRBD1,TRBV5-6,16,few,TGTGCCAGCAGCTTGAAGGACAGGGTTTCCTACAATGAGCAGTTCTTC,CASSLKDRVSYNEQFF
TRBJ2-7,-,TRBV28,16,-,TGTGCCAGCAGTTTTACTCTCGGGGGTGGAGACTACGAGCAGTACTTC,CASSFTLGGGDYEQYF
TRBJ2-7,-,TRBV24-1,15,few,TGTGCCACCAGTGATCCGACTGTCTATCCCTCCGAGCAGTACTTC,CATSDPTVYPSEQYF
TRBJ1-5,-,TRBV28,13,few,TGTGCCAGCAGTGTAGAAATTAATCAGCCCCAGCATTTT,CASSVEINQPQHF
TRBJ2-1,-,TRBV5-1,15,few,TGCGCCAGCAGCGAAAAAACTACCCCCTACAATGAGCAGTTCTTC,CASSEKTTPYNEQFF
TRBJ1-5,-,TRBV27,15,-,TGTGCCAGCAGTGCGCGGGGCGCGCGCAATCAGCCCCAGCATTTT,CASSARGARNQPQHF
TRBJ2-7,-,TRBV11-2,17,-,TGTGCCAGCAGCTTAAATCTTCTACGGGTCAGCTCCTACGAGCAGTACTTC,CASSLNLLRVSSYEQYF
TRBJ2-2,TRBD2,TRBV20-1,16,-,TGCAGTGCCACGACTAGCGGGAGTAGATCGGCCGGGGAGCTGTTTTTT,CSATTSGSRSAGELFF
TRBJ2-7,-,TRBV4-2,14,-,TGTGCCAGCAGCCAAGATTACGGGAACTACGAGCAGTACTTC,CASSQDYGNYEQYF
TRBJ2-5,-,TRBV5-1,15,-,TGCGCCAGCAGCCGTCGAAGGGGAATTGAAGAGACCCAGTACTTC,CASSRRRGIEETQYF
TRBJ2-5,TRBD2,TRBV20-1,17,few,TGCAGTGCTACGGGACTAGCGGGGGCGCGGAACCAAGAGACCCAGTACTTC,CSATGLAGARNQETQYF
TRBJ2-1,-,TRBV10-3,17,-,TGTGCCATCAGTGAGTCGTGGGGCGGACGCTCCTACAATGAGCAGTTCTTC,CAISESWGGRSYNEQFF
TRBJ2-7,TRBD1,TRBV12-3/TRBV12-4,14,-,TGTGCCAGCTCTGGAGACAGGGGTCGCTACGAGCAGTACTTC,CASSGDRGRYEQYF
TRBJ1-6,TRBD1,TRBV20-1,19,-,TGCAGTGCTTTTGTGGACAGGCTGTTAACAAGCTCCTATAATTCACCCCTCCACTTT,CSAFVDRLLTSSYNSPLHF
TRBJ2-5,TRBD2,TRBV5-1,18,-,TGCGCCAGCAGCCTGGAACGACTAGCGGGGGGGAAAAAAGAGACCCAGTACTTC,CASSLERLAGGKKETQYF
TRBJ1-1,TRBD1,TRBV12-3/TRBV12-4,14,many,TGTGCCAGCAGTTTTCAGGGGGATCACACTGAAGCTTTCTTT,CASSFQGDHTEAFF
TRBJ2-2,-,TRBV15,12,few,TGTGCCACCAGCGGGACGGTCGGGGAGCTGTTTTTT,CATSGTVGELFF
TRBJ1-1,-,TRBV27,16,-,TGTGCCAGCAGTCCTTCTAGAAGCAGGGGTACCACTGAAGCTTTCTTT,CASSPSRSRGTTEAFF
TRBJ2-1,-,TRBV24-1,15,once,TGTGCCACCAGTGGGTCTAGAGGTTCCTACAATGAGCAGTTCTTC,CATSGSRGSYNEQFF
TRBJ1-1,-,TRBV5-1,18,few,TGCGCCAGCAGCTTTTCATTTATTACAGTCGCGGTAGACACTGAAGCTTTCTTT,CASSFSFITVAVDTEAFF
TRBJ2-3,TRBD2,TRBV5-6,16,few,TGTGCCAGCAGCCGTGCTAGCGGGAGGGCCGTAGATACGCAGTATTTT,CASSRASGRAVDTQYF
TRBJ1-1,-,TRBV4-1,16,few,TGCGCCAGCAGCCAAGGGTATCAACACCTGGACACTGAAGCTTTCTTT,CASSQGYQHLDTEAFF
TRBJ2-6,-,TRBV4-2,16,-,TGTGCCAGCAGCCAAGATGGGAGCTCTGGGGCCAACGTCCTGACTTTC,CASSQDGSSGANVLTF
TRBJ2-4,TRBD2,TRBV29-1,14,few,TGCAGCGTTGGAGCTAGCGGGAGTAGGAACATTCAGTACTTC,CSVGASGSRNIQYF
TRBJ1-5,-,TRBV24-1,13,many,TGTGCCACCCCTCCCGGAGGGAATCAGCCCCAGCATTTT,CATPPGGNQPQHF
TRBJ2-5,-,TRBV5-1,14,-,TGCGCCAGCAGCTCGACCCCCGGGGGGCAGACCCAGTACTTC,CASSSTPGGQTQYF
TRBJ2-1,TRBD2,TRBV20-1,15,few,TGCAGTGCTCCGATCAGTTCAGCGGGGCTCAATGAGCAGTTCTTC,CSAPISSAGLNEQFF
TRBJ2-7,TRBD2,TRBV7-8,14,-,TGTGCCAGCAGCCAGCGGGGGCGGGGCTACGAGCAGTACTTC,CASSQRGRGYEQYF
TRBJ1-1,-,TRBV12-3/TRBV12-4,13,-,TGTGCCAGCAGCAATCAGGGGAACACTGAAGCTTTCTTT,CASSNQGNTEAFF
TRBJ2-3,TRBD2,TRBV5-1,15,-,TGCGCCAGCAGCTTGGAGCGGGAAGACACAGATACGCAGTATTTT,CASSLEREDTDTQYF
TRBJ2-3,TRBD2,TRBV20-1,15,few,TGCAGTGCTAGAGATCACCCGACTAGCGCGGATACGCAGTATTTT,CSARDHPTSADTQYF
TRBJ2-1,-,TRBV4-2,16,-,TGTGCCAGCAGCCAAGACCTACAGGGGAAGGAGGGTGAGCAGTTCTTC,CASSQDLQGKEGEQFF
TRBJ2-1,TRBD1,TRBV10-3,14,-,TGTGCCATCAGTGCGGGACAGGGGGCTGATGAGCAGTTCTTC,CAISAGQGADEQFF
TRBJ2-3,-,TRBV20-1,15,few,TGCAGTGCTAGAGATGAGAATCTAAGCACAGATACGCAGTATTTT,CSARDENLSTDTQYF
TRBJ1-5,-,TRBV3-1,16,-,TGTGCCAGCAGCCAAGATCCCGGGACAAGCAATCAGCCCCAGCATTTT,CASSQDPGTSNQPQHF
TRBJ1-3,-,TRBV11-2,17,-,TGTGCCAGCAGCCACCAAGGGGTGGTAGGCTCTGGAAACACCATATATTTT,CASSHQGVVGSGNTIYF
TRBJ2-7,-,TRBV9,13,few,TGTGCCAGCAGCGAAGCACATAGCCTCGAGCAGTACTTC,CASSEAHSLEQYF
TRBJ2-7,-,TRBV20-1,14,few,TGCAGTGCCAGAATCGGGGGACTCCCGTTCGAGCAGTACTTC,CSARIGGLPFEQYF
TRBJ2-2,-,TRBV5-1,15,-,TGCGCCAGCAGCTTTGTGACAACTAACACCGGGGAGCTGTTTTTT,CASSFVTTNTGELFF
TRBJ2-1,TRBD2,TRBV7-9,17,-,TGTGCCAGCAGCCCCGGGGTGGGGACTAGAAGGTACAATGAGCAGTTCTTC,CASSPGVGTRRYNEQFF
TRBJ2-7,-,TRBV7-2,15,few,TGTGCCAGCAGTTCCGCCGGGACAATAACTTACGAGCAGTACTTC,CASSSAGTITYEQYF
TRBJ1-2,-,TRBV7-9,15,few,TGTGCCAGCAGCTTAGCGGAGGGAGGGGACTATGGCTACACCTTC,CASSLAEGGDYGYTF